The TCR beta chain under discussion was sequenced for a study of beta chain features in type 1 diabetes. CDR1 is SGHRS, CDR2 YFSETQ, per germline. The CDR3 extends over 14 amino acids. V lost 3 bases, J lost 4 bases, and 4 bases stayed unmatched. This clone was recorded a few times. Since all of the isolated RNA was reverse transcribed, expressed TCRB transcripts were what got sequenced. Sequenced by immunoSEQ multiplex PCR; TCRdb stores in-frame clones only, minus some. The table includes hundreds of thousands of clones, around a sixth detected once. V gene TRBV5-1 combines with J gene TRBJ2-7; TRBD1 agrees at 10 bases. The material sequenced was naive CD4+ T cells from blood. The TCR comes from a man younger than 35 in good health. The CDR3 reads CASSSGQGSYEQYF. DNA for the CDR3: TGCGCCAGCAGCTCGGGACAGGGGTCGTACGAGCAGTACTTC.